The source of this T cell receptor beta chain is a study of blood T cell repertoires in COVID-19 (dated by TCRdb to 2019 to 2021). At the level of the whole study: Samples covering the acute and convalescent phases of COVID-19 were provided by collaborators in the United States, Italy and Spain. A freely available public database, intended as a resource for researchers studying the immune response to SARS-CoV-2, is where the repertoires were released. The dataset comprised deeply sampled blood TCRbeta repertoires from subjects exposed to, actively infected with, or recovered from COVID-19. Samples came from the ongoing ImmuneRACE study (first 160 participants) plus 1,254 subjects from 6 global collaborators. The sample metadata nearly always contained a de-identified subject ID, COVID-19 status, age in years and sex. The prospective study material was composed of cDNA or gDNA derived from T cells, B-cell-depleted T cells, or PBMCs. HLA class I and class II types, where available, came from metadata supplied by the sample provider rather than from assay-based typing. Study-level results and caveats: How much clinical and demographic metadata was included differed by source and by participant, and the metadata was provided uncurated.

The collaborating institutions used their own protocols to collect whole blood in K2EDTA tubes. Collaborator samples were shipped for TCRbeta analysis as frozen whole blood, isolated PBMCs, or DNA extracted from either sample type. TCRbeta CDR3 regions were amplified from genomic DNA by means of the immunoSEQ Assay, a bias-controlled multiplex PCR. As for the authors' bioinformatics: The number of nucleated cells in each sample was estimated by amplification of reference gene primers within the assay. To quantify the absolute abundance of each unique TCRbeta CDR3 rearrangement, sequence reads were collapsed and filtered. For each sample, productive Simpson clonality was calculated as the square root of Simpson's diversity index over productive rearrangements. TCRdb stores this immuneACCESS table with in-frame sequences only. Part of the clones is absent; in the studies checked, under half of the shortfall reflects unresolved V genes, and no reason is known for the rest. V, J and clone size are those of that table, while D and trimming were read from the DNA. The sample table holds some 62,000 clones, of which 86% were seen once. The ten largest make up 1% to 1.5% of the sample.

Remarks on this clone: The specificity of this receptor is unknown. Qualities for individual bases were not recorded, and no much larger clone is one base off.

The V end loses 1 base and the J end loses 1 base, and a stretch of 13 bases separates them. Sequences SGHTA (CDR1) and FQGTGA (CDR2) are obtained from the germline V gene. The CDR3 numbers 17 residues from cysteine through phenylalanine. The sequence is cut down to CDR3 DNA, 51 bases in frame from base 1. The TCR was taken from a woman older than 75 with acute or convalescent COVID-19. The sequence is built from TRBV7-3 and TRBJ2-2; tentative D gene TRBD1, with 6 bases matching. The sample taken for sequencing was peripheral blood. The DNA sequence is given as TGTGCCAGCAGCTTAATACGCGCGACAGGGAACACCGGGGAGCTGTTTTTT. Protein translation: CASSLIRATGNTGELFF.